These 6 T cell receptor beta chains originate from one sample sequenced in a study of cytomegalovirus exposure and HLA in healthy donors. PCR employed 60 Vbeta and 13 Jbeta primers. TCRdb keeps only in-frame clones here, not all; method: immunoSEQ multiplex PCR. Here the sample spans some 160,000 clones, roughly three quarters being singletons. The sample was PBMCs. The receptors derive from a woman aged 40 to 50 in good health and CMV-seropositive.

The chain recombines TRBV5-4 with TRBJ2-1; D is perhaps TRBD2 (7 bases). CDR1 SGHNT and CDR2 YYREEE come from the germline V gene (reference sequence). V gave up 4 bases and J gave up 2 bases, with 13 bases separating them. The CDR3 consists of 15 residues. The CDR3 DNA is TGTGCCAGCAGCGAGGGGGGGCCAGCCTACAATGAGCAGTTCTTC. This encodes CASSEGGPAYNEQFF.

The chain has TRBV7-6 and TRBJ2-7; D possibly corresponds to TRBD2 (6 bases). The CDR3 loop spans 14 amino acids. Looked up from germline, CDR1 is SGHVS and CDR2 is FNYEAQ. V gave up 5 bases and J gave up 0 bases, with 11 bases separating them. CDR3 in amino acids: CASSPRLDSYEQYF. DNA of the CDR3: TGTGCCAGCAGCCCCAGACTAGACTCCTACGAGCAGTACTTC.

The CDR3 region is CASTGGPYEQYF. The DNA for the CDR3 is TGTGCCAGTACTGGAGGACCCTACGAGCAGTACTTC. The chain is built from TRBV19 and TRBJ2-7, with TRBD2 as a possible D gene (5 bases). The germline V gene has CDR1 LNHDA and CDR2 SQIVND (reference sequence). The V end was cut by 7 bases, the J end by 2 bases, with 9 bases between. There are 12 residues in the CDR3.

This clone was counted only a few times. The CDR3 region has the DNA TGTGCCAGCAGTGAAGCAGGGGGCGGCGCAGGCTATGGCTACACCTTC. Amino acids: CASSEAGGGAGYGYTF. The J gene is TRBJ1-2, the V gene TRBV6-1; the match to TRBD1 covers 7 bases. The CDR3 covers 16 residues. Germline trimming cut 0 bases from V and 4 bases from J; bases unmatched to any gene: 8. Germline V gene sequence: CDR1 MNHNS, CDR2 SASEGT.

V gene TRBV27 combines with J gene TRBJ1-2; weak D call: TRBD1 (6 bases). Trimming took off 5 bases at V and 3 bases at J, with 19 bases between the two ends. This CDR3 has 16 amino acids. CDR1 and CDR2 (germline): MNHEY, SMNVEV (reference sequence). In DNA, the CDR3 is TGTGCCAGCAGTCCTGGGGGGGGCAGGGTGTACTATGGCTACACCTTC. This translates into CASSPGGGRVYYGYTF.

The chain has TRBV7-6 and TRBJ2-2; 7 positions agree with TRBD1. This CDR3 has 18 residues. Trimming took 2 bases from V and 0 from J; bases not matched to a gene: 9. Germline CDR1 SGHVS, CDR2 FNYEAQ. This CDR3 reads CASSLKSGQTSNTGELFF. In DNA form, the CDR3 reads TGTGCCAGCAGCTTAAAGTCGGGACAGACCTCGAACACCGGGGAGCTGTTTTTT. The whole variable domain, remainder taken from reference TRBV7-6 and TRBJ2-2, is GAGVSQSPRYKVTKRGQDVALRCDPISGHVSLYWYRQALGQGPEFLTYFNYEAQQDKSGLPNDRFSAERPEGSISTLTIQRTEQRDSAMYRCASSLKSGQTSNTGELFFGEGSRLTVL.